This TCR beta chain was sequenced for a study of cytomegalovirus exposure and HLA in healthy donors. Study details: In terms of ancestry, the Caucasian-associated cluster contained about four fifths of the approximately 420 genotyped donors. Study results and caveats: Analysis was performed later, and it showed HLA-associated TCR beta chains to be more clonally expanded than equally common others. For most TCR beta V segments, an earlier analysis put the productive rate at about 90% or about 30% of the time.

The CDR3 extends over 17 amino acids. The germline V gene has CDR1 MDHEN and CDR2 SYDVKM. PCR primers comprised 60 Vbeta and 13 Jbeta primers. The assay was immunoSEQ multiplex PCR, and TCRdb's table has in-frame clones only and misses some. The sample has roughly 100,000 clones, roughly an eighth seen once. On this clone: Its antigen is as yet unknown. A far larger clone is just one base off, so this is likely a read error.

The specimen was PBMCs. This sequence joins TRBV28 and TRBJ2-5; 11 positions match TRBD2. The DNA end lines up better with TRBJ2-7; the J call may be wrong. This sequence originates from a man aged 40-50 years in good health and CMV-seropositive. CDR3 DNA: TGTGCCAGCAGTCCAACGGGACTAGCGGCTTTCATGGACGAGCAGTACTTC. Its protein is CASSPTGLAAFMDEQYF.